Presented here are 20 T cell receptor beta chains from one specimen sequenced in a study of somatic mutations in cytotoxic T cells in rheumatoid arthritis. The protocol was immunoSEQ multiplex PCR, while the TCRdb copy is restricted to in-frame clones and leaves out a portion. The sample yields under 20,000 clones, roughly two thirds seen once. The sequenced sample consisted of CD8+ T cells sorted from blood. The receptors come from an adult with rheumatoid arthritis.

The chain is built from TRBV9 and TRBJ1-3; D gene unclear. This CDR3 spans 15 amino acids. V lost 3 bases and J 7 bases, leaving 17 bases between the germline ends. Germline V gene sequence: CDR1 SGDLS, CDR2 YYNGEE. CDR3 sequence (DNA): TGTGCCAGCAGCGCCACGACACTCTCCGGGAACACCATATATTTT. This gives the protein CASSATTLSGNTIYF. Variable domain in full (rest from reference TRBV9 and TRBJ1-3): DSGVTQTPKHLITATGQRVTLRCSPRSGDLSVYWYQQSLDQGLQFLIQYYNGEERAKGNILERFSAQQFPDLHSELNLSSLELGDSALYFCASSATTLSGNTIYFGEGSWLTVV.

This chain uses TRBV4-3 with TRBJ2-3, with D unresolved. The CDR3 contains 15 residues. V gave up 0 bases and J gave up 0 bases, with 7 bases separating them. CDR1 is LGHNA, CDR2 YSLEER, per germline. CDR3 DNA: TGCGCCAGCAGCCAAGATAAGGCTAGCACAGATACGCAGTATTTT. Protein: CASSQDKASTDTQYF.

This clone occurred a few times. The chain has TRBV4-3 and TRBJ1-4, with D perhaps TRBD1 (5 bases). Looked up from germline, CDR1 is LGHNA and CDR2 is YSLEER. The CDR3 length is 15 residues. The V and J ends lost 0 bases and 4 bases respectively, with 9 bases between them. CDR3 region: CASSQDGGYNEKLFF. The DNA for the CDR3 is TGCGCCAGCAGCCAAGATGGGGGTTATAATGAAAAACTGTTTTTT.

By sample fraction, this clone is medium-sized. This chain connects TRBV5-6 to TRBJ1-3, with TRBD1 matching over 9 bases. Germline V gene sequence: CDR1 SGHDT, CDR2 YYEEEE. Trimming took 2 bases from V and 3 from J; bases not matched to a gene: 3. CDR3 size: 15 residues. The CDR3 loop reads CASSFGTGSGNTIYF. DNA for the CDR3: TGTGCCAGCAGCTTCGGGACAGGGAGTGGAAACACCATATATTTT. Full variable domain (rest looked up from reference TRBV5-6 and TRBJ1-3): DAGVTQSPTHLIKTRGQQVTLRCSPKSGHDTVSWYQQALGQGPQFIFQYYEEEERQRGNFPDRFSGHQFPNYSSELNVNALLLGDSALYLCASSFGTGSGNTIYFGEGSWLTVV.

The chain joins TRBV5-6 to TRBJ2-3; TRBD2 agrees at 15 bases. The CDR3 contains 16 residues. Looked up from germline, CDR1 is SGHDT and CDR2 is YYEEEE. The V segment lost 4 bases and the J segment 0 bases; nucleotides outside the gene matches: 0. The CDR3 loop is CASSGLAGGSTDTQYF. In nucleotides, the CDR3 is TGTGCCAGCAGCGGACTAGCGGGGGGGAGCACAGATACGCAGTATTTT.

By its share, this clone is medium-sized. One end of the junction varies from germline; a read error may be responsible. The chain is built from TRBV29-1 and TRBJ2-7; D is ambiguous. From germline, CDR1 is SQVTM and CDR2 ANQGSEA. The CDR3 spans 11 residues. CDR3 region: CSVEVSNEQYF. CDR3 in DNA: TGCAGCGTCGAAGTGTCCAACGAGCAGTACTTC.

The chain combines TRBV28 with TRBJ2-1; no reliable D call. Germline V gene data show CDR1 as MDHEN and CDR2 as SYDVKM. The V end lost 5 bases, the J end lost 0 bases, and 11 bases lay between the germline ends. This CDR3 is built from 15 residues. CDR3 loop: CASSQTPNSYNEQFF. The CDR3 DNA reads TGTGCCAGCAGTCAGACCCCTAACTCCTACAATGAGCAGTTCTTC.

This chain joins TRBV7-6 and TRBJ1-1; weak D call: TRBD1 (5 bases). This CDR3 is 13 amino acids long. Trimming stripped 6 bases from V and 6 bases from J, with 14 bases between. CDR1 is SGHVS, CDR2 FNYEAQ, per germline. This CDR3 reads CASRGGGIAEAFF. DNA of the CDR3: TGTGCCAGCAGGGGGGGAGGGATCGCTGAAGCTTTCTTT.

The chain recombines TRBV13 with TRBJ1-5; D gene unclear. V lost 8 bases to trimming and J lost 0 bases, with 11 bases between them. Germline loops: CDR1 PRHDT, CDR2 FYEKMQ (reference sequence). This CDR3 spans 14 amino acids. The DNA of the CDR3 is TGTGCCAGCGGCCCAGGTCATAGCAATCAGCCCCAGCATTTT. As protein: CASGPGHSNQPQHF.

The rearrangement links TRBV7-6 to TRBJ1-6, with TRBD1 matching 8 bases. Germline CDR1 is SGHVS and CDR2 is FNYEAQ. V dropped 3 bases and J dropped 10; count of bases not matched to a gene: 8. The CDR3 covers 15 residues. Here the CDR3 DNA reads TGTGCCAGCAGCTTCCGCGGACAGGGCGAATCACCCCTCCACTTT. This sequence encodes CASSFRGQGESPLHF. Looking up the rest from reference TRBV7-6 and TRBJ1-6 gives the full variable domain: GAGVSQSPRYKVTKRGQDVALRCDPISGHVSLYWYRQALGQGPEFLTYFNYEAQQDKSGLPNDRFSAERPEGSISTLTIQRTEQRDSAMYRCASSFRGQGESPLHFGNGTRLTVT.

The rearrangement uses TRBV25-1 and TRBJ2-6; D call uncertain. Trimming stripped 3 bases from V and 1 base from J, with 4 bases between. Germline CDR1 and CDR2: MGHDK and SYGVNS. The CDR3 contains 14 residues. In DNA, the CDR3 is TGTGCCAGCAGTGAGGGGTCTGGGGCCAACGTCCTGACTTTC. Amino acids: CASSEGSGANVLTF. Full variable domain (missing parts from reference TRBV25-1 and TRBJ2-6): EADIYQTPRYLVIGTGKKITLECSQTMGHDKMYWYQQDPGMELHLIHYSYGVNSTEKGDLSSESTVSRIRTEHFPLTLESARPSHTSQYLCASSEGSGANVLTFGAGSRLTVL.

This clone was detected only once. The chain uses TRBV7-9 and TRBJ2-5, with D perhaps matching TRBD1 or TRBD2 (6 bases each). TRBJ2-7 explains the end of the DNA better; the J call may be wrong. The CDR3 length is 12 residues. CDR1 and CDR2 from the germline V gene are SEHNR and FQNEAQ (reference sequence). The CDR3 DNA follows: TGTGCCAGCAGCAAGGGGGGCTACGAGCAGTACTTC. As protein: CASSKGGYEQYF.

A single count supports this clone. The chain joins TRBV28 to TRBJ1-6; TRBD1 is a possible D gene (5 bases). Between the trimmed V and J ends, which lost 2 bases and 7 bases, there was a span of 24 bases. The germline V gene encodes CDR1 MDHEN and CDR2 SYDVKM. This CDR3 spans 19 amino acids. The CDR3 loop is CASSLPDPAGTSRNSPLHF. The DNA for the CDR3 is TGTGCCAGCAGTTTACCCGATCCCGCAGGGACCTCTAGGAATTCACCCCTCCACTTT.

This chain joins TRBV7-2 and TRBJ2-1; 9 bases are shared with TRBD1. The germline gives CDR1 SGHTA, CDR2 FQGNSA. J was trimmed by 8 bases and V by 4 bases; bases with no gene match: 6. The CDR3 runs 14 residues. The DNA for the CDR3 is TGTGCCAGCAGCTATCGGACAGGGGCCGATGAGCAGTTCTTC. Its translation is CASSYRTGADEQFF.

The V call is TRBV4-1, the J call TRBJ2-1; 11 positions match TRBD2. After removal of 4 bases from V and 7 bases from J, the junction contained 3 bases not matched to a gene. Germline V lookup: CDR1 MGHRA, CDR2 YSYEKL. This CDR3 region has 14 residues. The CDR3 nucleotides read TGCGCCAGCAGCCTAGCGGGGGGGCAGAATGAGCAGTTCTTC. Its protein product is CASSLAGGQNEQFF.

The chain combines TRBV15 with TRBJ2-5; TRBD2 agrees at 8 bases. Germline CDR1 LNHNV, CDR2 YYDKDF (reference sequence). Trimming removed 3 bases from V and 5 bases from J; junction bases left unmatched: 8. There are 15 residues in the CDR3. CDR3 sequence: CATSRQAGAHETQYF. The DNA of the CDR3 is TGTGCCACCAGCAGGCAAGCGGGGGCACATGAGACCCAGTACTTC.

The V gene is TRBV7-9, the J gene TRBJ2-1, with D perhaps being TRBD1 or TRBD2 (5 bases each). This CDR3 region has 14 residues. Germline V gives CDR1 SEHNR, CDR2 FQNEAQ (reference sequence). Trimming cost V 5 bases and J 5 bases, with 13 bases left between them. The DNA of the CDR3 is TGTGCCAGCAGCCCCCCCCGGGGCAACAATGAGCAGTTCTTC. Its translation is CASSPPRGNNEQFF.

CDR3 sequence: CASSLVPGQETQYF. As DNA, the CDR3 is TGTGCCAGCAGCTTAGTACCGGGGCAAGAGACCCAGTACTTC. The V call is TRBV7-9, the J call TRBJ2-5; D possibly corresponds to TRBD2 (5 bases). The CDR3 contains 14 residues. V gave up 1 base and J gave up 2 bases, with 8 bases separating them. From germline, CDR1 is SEHNR and CDR2 FQNEAQ (reference sequence). The full variable domain, with the rest looked up from reference TRBV7-9 and TRBJ2-5, is DTGVSQNPRHKITKRGQNVTFRCDPISEHNRLYWYRQTLGQGPEFLTYFQNEAQLEKSRLLSDRFSAERPKGSFSTLEIQRTEQGDSAMYLCASSLVPGQETQYFGPGTRLLVL.

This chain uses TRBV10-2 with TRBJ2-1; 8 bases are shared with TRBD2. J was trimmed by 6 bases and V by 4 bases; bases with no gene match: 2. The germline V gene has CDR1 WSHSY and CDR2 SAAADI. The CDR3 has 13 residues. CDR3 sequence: CASSGLAGNEQFF. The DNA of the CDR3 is TGCGCCAGCAGTGGGCTAGCGGGCAATGAGCAGTTCTTC.

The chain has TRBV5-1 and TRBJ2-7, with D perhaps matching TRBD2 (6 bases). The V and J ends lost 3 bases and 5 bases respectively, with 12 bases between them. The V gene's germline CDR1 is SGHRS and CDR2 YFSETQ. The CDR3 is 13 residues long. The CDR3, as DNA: TGCGCCAGCAGCTCATCGGAGGGCGACGAGCAGTACTTC. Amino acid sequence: CASSSSEGDEQYF.